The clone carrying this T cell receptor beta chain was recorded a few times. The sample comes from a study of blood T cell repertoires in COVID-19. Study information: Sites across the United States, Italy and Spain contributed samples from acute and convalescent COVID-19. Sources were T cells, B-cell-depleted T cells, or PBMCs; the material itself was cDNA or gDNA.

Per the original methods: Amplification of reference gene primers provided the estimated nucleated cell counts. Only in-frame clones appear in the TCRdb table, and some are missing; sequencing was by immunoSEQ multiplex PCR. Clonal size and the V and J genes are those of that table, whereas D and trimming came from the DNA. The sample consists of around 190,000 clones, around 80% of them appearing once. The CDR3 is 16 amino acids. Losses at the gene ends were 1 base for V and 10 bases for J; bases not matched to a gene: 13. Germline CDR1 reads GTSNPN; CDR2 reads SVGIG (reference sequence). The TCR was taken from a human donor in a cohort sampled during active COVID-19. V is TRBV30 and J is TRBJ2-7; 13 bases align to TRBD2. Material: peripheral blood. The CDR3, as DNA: TGTGCCTGGAGTGGGCAAGGGACTAGCGGGAACTCGGCCCAGTACTTC. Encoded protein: CAWSGQGTSGNSAQYF. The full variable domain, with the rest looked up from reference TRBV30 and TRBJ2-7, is SQTIHQWPATLVQPVGSPLSLECTVEGTSNPNLYWYRQAAGRGLQLLFYSVGIGQISSEVPQNLSASRPQDRQFILSSKKLLLSDSGFYLCAWSGQGTSGNSAQYFGPGTRLTVT.